Listed below are T cell receptor beta chains from one sample, sequenced in a study of blood T cell repertoires in COVID-19. Clones were read by immunoSEQ multiplex PCR, and TCRdb kept only the in-frame ones, dropping some. The repertoire holds 90,000 to 140,000 clones, with 82% as singletons. Sequencing was carried out using peripheral blood. All receptors derive from a woman of 80 years or more with acute or convalescent COVID-19. Each CDR3 is given with its conserved first and last residue. A D gene is named only where the DNA matches it firmly. A clone size is listed for some rows: how often the clone was seen (once, few, many), or a class if it is expanded.

V gene	clone size	J gene	D gene	CDR3 protein	CDR3 DNA
TRBV14	NA	TRBJ2-5	NA	CASSQDRKTQYF	TGTGCCAGCAGCCAAGATAGAAAGACCCAGTACTTC
TRBV7-6	NA	TRBJ2-7	NA	CASSSYFHEQYF	TGTGCCAGCAGCTCCTACTTCCACGAGCAGTACTTC
TRBV6-6	NA	TRBJ2-1	TRBD2	CASSYGTSRNEQFF	TGTGCCAGCAGTTACGGGACTAGCCGCAATGAGCAGTTCTTC
TRBV29-1	NA	TRBJ2-3	TRBD2	CSVDGRRGLGTDTQYF	TGCAGCGTTGACGGGAGGCGGGGGTTGGGCACAGATACGCAGTATTTT
TRBV24-1	NA	TRBJ2-1	NA	CAYGDNREQFF	TGTGCCTACGGAGATAACAGGGAGCAGTTCTTC
TRBV5-1	NA	TRBJ1-1	TRBD1	CASSLHGQGGTEAFF	TGCGCCAGCAGCTTGCACGGACAGGGTGGAACTGAAGCTTTCTTT
TRBV11-3	many	TRBJ2-2	NA	CASSQLTGGTGELFF	TGTGCCAGCAGCCAGTTGACAGGCGGCACCGGGGAGCTGTTTTTT
TRBV29-1	NA	TRBJ1-5	TRBD1	CSVIGQGNQPQHF	TGCAGCGTTATCGGACAGGGCAATCAGCCCCAGCATTTT
TRBV6-6	once	TRBJ2-7	NA	CASRPQGLIVTEQYF	TGTGCCAGCAGACCCCAGGGCCTAATAGTGACCGAGCAGTACTTC
TRBV19	NA	TRBJ2-1	TRBD1	CASSPLFTGTGVYNEQFF	TGTGCCAGTAGTCCGCTCTTCACCGGGACAGGGGTTTACAATGAGCAGTTCTTC
TRBV5-4	NA	TRBJ2-3	TRBD2	CASSFGTSGSTSTDTQYF	TGTGCCAGCAGCTTTGGGACTAGCGGGAGTACTAGCACAGATACGCAGTATTTT
TRBV19	few	TRBJ2-7	NA	CASTGDNHEQYF	TGTGCCAGTACCGGGGATAACCACGAGCAGTACTTC
TRBV5-3	NA	TRBJ2-1	NA	CARSLGAPSYNEQFF	TGTGCCAGAAGCTTGGGGGCGCCGTCCTACAATGAGCAGTTCTTC
TRBV2	NA	TRBJ1-1	NA	CASSYRENTEAFF	TGTGCCAGCAGTTACAGAGAGAACACTGAAGCTTTCTTT
TRBV7-2	few	TRBJ2-2	TRBD2	CASSSGLAGGLTGELFF	TGTGCCAGCAGCTCAGGCCTAGCGGGAGGCCTCACCGGGGAGCTGTTTTTT
TRBV5-6	NA	TRBJ1-6	NA	CASSFPQRNSPLHF	TGTGCCAGCAGCTTTCCACAGCGGAATTCACCCCTCCACTTT
TRBV5-1	NA	TRBJ2-3	NA	CASSGARRDTQYF	TGCGCCAGCAGCGGAGCTAGGAGAGATACGCAGTATTTT
TRBV11-2	NA	TRBJ2-3	TRBD2	CASSTRLAGVTDTQYF	TGTGCCAGCAGCACGAGACTAGCGGGAGTGACAGATACGCAGTATTTT
TRBV11-3	NA	TRBJ2-1	TRBD2	CASSLEGRAVGNEQFF	TGTGCCAGCAGCTTAGAAGGGAGGGCCGTCGGGAATGAGCAGTTCTTC
TRBV5-1	NA	TRBJ2-2	TRBD1	CASSRQGLDTGELFF	TGCGCCAGCAGCCGACAGGGGCTCGACACCGGGGAGCTGTTTTTT
TRBV11-3	NA	TRBJ1-1	NA	CASSLDSAEAFF	TGTGCCAGCAGCTTAGACAGCGCTGAAGCTTTCTTT
TRBV11-3	NA	TRBJ2-3	TRBD1	CASTWTGATDTQYF	TGTGCCAGCACCTGGACAGGGGCCACAGATACGCAGTATTTT
TRBV19	NA	TRBJ2-3	TRBD2	CATSGRAGTDTQYF	TGTGCCACTAGCGGGAGGGCCGGCACAGATACGCAGTATTTT
TRBV5-1	NA	TRBJ2-3	TRBD2	CASSPGLAEADTQYF	TGCGCCAGCAGCCCTGGACTAGCTGAAGCCGATACGCAGTATTTT
TRBV11-2	NA	TRBJ1-2	NA	CASSRLNYGYTF	TGTGCCAGCAGCCGACTTAACTATGGCTACACCTTC
TRBV14	NA	TRBJ1-6	NA	CASSQDLGANSPLHF	TGTGCCAGCAGCCAAGATCTGGGGGCCAATTCACCCCTCCACTTT
TRBV29-1	NA	TRBJ1-1	NA	CSVEQPTGLLRAEAFF	TGCAGCGTTGAACAACCCACGGGACTCCTTAGAGCTGAAGCTTTCTTT
TRBV5-1	NA	TRBJ2-7	TRBD1	CASSLGQGIVYEQYF	TGCGCCAGCAGCTTGGGACAGGGTATTGTCTACGAGCAGTACTTC
TRBV6-1	NA	TRBJ2-4	TRBD1	CASSEGQGLGIQYF	TGTGCCAGCAGTGAGGGACAGGGGTTAGGCATTCAGTACTTC
TRBV7-2	NA	TRBJ2-5	NA	CASSLGSTETQYF	TGTGCCAGCAGCTTAGGTAGCACGGAGACCCAGTACTTC
TRBV28	NA	TRBJ2-1	NA	CASSSFPGRDSHEQFF	TGTGCCAGCAGTTCCTTCCCGGGACGGGACTCACATGAGCAGTTCTTC
TRBV19	NA	TRBJ1-3	TRBD1	CASSGTGSNTIYF	TGTGCCAGTAGTGGGACAGGGTCAAACACCATATATTTT
TRBV7-2	NA	TRBJ2-3	TRBD2	CASSLAGGERDTQYF	TGTGCCAGCAGTCTAGCGGGAGGGGAGAGAGATACGCAGTATTTT
TRBV3-1/TRBV3-2	NA	TRBJ2-5	TRBD2	CASSQREGKGTQYF	TGTGCCAGCAGCCAGAGGGAGGGGAAGGGGACCCAGTACTTC
TRBV5-5	NA	TRBJ1-2	NA	CASSLGGAGDYGYTF	TGTGCCAGCAGCTTGGGCGGGGCAGGAGACTATGGCTACACCTTC
TRBV30	NA	TRBJ1-1	TRBD1	CAWRGRQGAKAFF	TGTGCCTGGAGAGGCAGACAGGGGGCAAAAGCTTTCTTT
TRBV14	NA	TRBJ2-5	TRBD1	CASSKLQGGQETQYF	TGTGCCAGCAGCAAACTACAGGGGGGACAAGAGACCCAGTACTTC
TRBV29-1	NA	TRBJ2-3	NA	CSVWGGRADTQYF	TGCAGCGTTTGGGGGGGGCGGGCAGATACGCAGTATTTT
TRBV6-6	once	TRBJ1-5	NA	CASRTPGDGQPQHF	TGTGCCAGCAGGACGCCGGGGGACGGTCAGCCCCAGCATTTT
TRBV6-2/TRBV6-3	NA	TRBJ2-3	NA	CASSWASNQGSDTQYF	TGTGCCAGCAGTTGGGCTTCAAACCAGGGATCAGATACGCAGTATTTT
TRBV7-2	once	TRBJ2-2	NA	CASSPGQNTGELFF	TGTGCCAGCAGCCCGGGACAGAACACCGGGGAGCTGTTTTTT
TRBV6-5	NA	TRBJ2-2	NA	CASSRLANTGELFF	TGTGCCAGCAGCCGACTAGCGAACACCGGGGAGCTGTTTTTT
TRBV6-1	NA	TRBJ2-2	TRBD2	CASSQRRERQGELFF	TGTGCCAGCAGCCAGCGGCGGGAGCGTCAAGGGGAGCTGTTTTTT